Shown below are 15 T cell receptor beta chains from a single sample sequenced in a study of T cells after yellow fever vaccination. A single record per CDR3 protein comes from TCRdb applying MiXCR to the 5' RACE reads. This table holds some 420,000 distinct CDR3 sequences, roughly a sixth found once. This material consisted of PBMCs, taken before the yellow fever booster vaccination. These receptors were collected from a man in his late teens or twenties who received the YFV17D yellow fever vaccine.

Ten or more counts support this clonotype. The chain combines TRBV20-1 with TRBJ1-4; no clear D gene. V dropped 5 bases and J dropped 7 bases, with 17 bases sitting between them. The CDR3 has 14 amino acids. Germline CDR1 DFQATT, CDR2 SNEGSKA (reference sequence). CDR3 bases: TGCAGTGCTGGGCACGGGCGCCGAGGTGAAAAACTGTTTTTT. This gives the protein CSAGHGRRGEKLFF.

Only a few counts were recorded for this clonotype. The chain uses TRBV12-3 or TRBV12-4 and TRBJ2-7, with 9 bases aligning to TRBD1. J lost 5 bases, V lost 6 bases, and 5 bases had no gene match. This CDR3 contains 13 residues. The CDR3 sequence is CASRGQGHHEQYF. CDR3 DNA: TGTGCCAGCAGAGGACAGGGGCACCACGAGCAGTACTTC.

This clonotype was observed a few times. The CDR3: CASSLLEQETQYF. CDR3 DNA: TGTGCCAGCAGCTTACTCGAACAAGAGACCCAGTACTTC. V usage is TRBV7-2 and J usage is TRBJ2-5; D gene uncertain. Deletions cut 2 bases from V and 2 bases from J, with 6 bases between. The germline V gene has CDR1 SGHTA and CDR2 FQGNSA. The CDR3 extends over 13 amino acids. Drawing the rest from reference TRBV7-2 and TRBJ2-5, the complete variable domain is GAGVSQSPSNKVTEKGKDVELRCDPISGHTALYWYRQSLGQGLEFLIYFQGNSAPDKSGLPSDRFSAERTGGSVSTLTIQRTQQEDSAVYLCASSLLEQETQYFGPGTRLLVL.

The gene calls are TRBV7-2 and TRBJ1-5; 7 bases map to TRBD1. CDR3 length equals 15 residues. Germline trimming cut 8 bases from V and 0 bases from J; bases unmatched to any gene: 7. The germline V gene encodes CDR1 SGHTA and CDR2 FQGNSA. CDR3 sequence (DNA): TGTGCCAGCGGCCCAGGGGGGCCTAGCAATCAGCCCCAGCATTTT. Amino acid sequence: CASGPGGPSNQPQHF.

This clonotype was counted a few times. The J gene is TRBJ2-1, the V gene TRBV6-1; TRBD2 matches at 11 bases. The ends lost 10 bases at V and 5 bases at J; junction bases unmatched: 10. The germline V gene encodes CDR1 MNHNS and CDR2 SASEGT. The CDR3 consists of 15 residues. CDR3 residues: CAISERLAGNNEQFF. The CDR3 coding sequence is TGTGCCATCTCTGAGCGACTAGCGGGGAACAATGAGCAGTTCTTC.

This clonotype showed up just a few times. The chain joins TRBV7-9 to TRBJ2-5, with D perhaps matching TRBD1 (5 bases). Germline CDR1 is SEHNR and CDR2 is FQNEAQ (reference sequence). Trimming stripped 2 bases from V and 1 base from J, with 14 bases between. The CDR3 extends over 16 amino acids. This CDR3 is CASSLSRDEVQETQYF. CDR3 sequence (DNA): TGTGCCAGCAGCTTAAGCAGGGATGAGGTCCAAGAGACCCAGTACTTC. Drawing the rest from reference TRBV7-9 and TRBJ2-5, the complete variable domain is DTGVSQNPRHKITKRGQNVTFRCDPISEHNRLYWYRQTLGQGPEFLTYFQNEAQLEKSRLLSDRFSAERPKGSFSTLEIQRTEQGDSAMYLCASSLSRDEVQETQYFGPGTRLLVL.

The table lists this clonotype with a few counts. The chain links TRBV18 to TRBJ1-6; D might be TRBD1 (6 bases). The CDR3 length is 17 residues. CDR1 and CDR2 from the germline V gene are KGHSH and LQKENI. Trimming took off 4 bases at V and 0 bases at J, with 13 bases between the two ends. The CDR3 protein is CASSQMDSGSYNSPLHF. CDR3 DNA: TGTGCCAGCTCACAAATGGACAGCGGCTCCTATAATTCACCCCTCCACTTT.

This clonotype showed up just once. This chain links TRBV27 with TRBJ2-2, with 7 bases that match TRBD2. V lost 5 bases and J lost 4; bases outside the gene matches: 4. There are 14 residues in the CDR3. Per the germline V gene, CDR1 is MNHEY and CDR2 is SMNVEV (reference sequence). CDR3 loop: CASSPGLTTGELFF. CDR3 nucleotides: TGTGCCAGCAGTCCGGGACTAACCACCGGGGAGCTGTTTTTT.

This clonotype has just a few counts. This CDR3 reads CASSLDRTSGNTIYF. Written as DNA, the CDR3 is TGTGCCAGCAGCTTAGACAGGACCTCTGGAAACACCATATATTTT. J is TRBJ1-3 and V is TRBV5-5; D is possibly TRBD1 (6 bases). CDR3 length equals 15 residues. The germline V gene has CDR1 SGHKS and CDR2 YYEKEE (reference sequence). Trimming took 2 bases from V and 0 from J, leaving 9 bases between them. Supplemented by reference TRBV5-5 and TRBJ1-3, the full variable domain reads DAGVTQSPTHLIKTRGQQVTLRCSPISGHKSVSWYQQVLGQGPQFIFQYYEKEERGRGNFPDRFSARQFPNYSSELNVNALLLGDSALYLCASSLDRTSGNTIYFGEGSWLTVV.

The chain employs TRBV9 and TRBJ1-6; D perhaps matches TRBD1 (6 bases). The ends were cut back, 2 bases at V and 8 bases at J, with 11 bases in the middle. CDR3 length: 14 residues. Germline CDR1 SGDLS, CDR2 YYNGEE. Here the CDR3 reads CASSVEDSYSPLHF. The CDR3 DNA reads as TGTGCCAGCAGCGTCGAGGACAGTTATTCACCCCTCCACTTT.

This chain uses TRBV11-1 with TRBJ2-7; the D call may be TRBD1 or TRBD2 (5 bases each). CDR3 length: 16 residues. Germline CDR1 and CDR2: SGHAT and FQDESV (reference sequence). Between the trimmed V and J ends, which lost 8 bases and 0 bases, there was a span of 20 bases. For the CDR3, the DNA is TGTGCCAGCGCCTACGCCGGGACGCCGAGCTCCTACGAGCAGTACTTC. It encodes CASAYAGTPSSYEQYF.

The rearrangement uses TRBV15 and TRBJ1-1; the D is unclear. V was cut by 0 bases and J by 4 bases, with 12 bases left in between. Germline CDR1 and CDR2: LNHNV and YYDKDF (reference sequence). This CDR3 spans 15 amino acids. Here the CDR3 reads CATSRDGNLGTEAFF. The CDR3 DNA reads as TGTGCCACCAGCAGAGACGGGAATCTGGGCACTGAAGCTTTCTTT.

This clonotype was detected ten times or more. V is TRBV7-2 and J is TRBJ2-3; D ambiguous. This CDR3 spans 10 amino acids. Germline V gives CDR1 SGHTA, CDR2 FQGNSA. V was shortened by 5 bases and J by 6 bases, with 3 bases between the two germline ends. The CDR3 protein is CASSRDTQYF. CDR3 DNA sequence: TGTGCCAGCAGCCGCGATACGCAGTATTTT.

This chain uses TRBV7-2 with TRBJ1-2; TRBD1 matches 7 bases. Germline CDR1 reads SGHTA; CDR2 reads FQGNSA. CDR3 length equals 17 residues. The V and J ends lost 0 bases and 8 bases, in that order; junction bases with no gene match: 15. The CDR3 protein is CASSLARATGIVGGYTF. DNA for the CDR3: TGTGCCAGCAGCTTAGCGCGTGCGACAGGGATAGTAGGGGGCTACACCTTC.

This clonotype occurred a few times. The chain employs TRBV11-2 and TRBJ2-7; 11 nucleotides line up with TRBD2. The CDR3 is 14 residues long. CDR1 is SGHAT and CDR2 is FQNNGV in the germline V gene. V was pared by 7 bases and J by 2 bases, with 4 bases of the junction left unmatched. The CDR3 loop is CASTLAGVTYEQYV. The CDR3 coding sequence is TGTGCCAGCACACTAGCGGGGGTAACCTACGAGCAGTACGTC.